The clone carrying this T cell receptor (beta chain) was seen more than once but under ten times. The antigen remains unidentified. After removal of 0 bases from V and 2 bases from J, the junction contained 5 bases not matched to a gene. Germline CDR1 reads MRHNA; CDR2 reads SNTAGT. The length of the CDR3 is 16 residues. The data derive from a study of identifying expanded T cells in peripheral blood. Healthy donors had no documented immune events, such as infections, while sampled. Study conclusions and caveats: Approximately 1.1 clones differed between technical replicates, versus 16.4 and 19 over time.

Assay: immunoSEQ multiplex PCR; the TCRdb copy retains only in-frame clones and omits some. The sample records 70,000 to 95,000 clones, about nine tenths being singletons. Material: blood. The receptor comes from a person aged 18 to 75 in good health. The chain recombines TRBV6-4 with TRBJ2-3, with 7 positions matching TRBD1. The CDR3 is CASSDSHTGDTDTQYF. Here the CDR3 DNA reads TGTGCCAGCAGTGACTCCCATACAGGGGACACAGATACGCAGTATTTT.